The clone carrying this TCR beta chain was detected ten times or more. The data stem from a study of T cells in Graves' hyperthyroidism and ophthalmopathy. This CDR3 comprises 13 residues. V dropped 1 base and J dropped 7 bases, with 7 bases sitting between them. Looked up from germline, CDR1 is MGHRA and CDR2 is YSYEKL. Amplified TCR beta CDR3 regions derived from RNA transcripts. RT-PCR in the first round (using the HTBI primer set) targeted the TCR CDR3. TCRdb ran MiXCR on the multiplex PCR reads and lists one entry per CDR3 protein. The table has a few hundred thousand distinct CDR3 sequences, about 45% seen once.

The chain uses TRBV4-1 and TRBJ2-2, with D unclear. The sample was peripheral blood or thyroid tissue (not recorded which). This TCR derives from a young woman with Graves' hyperthyroidism. The CDR3 is CASSQVVNGELFF. In DNA, the CDR3 is TGCGCCAGCAGCCAAGTTGTGAACGGGGAGCTGTTTTTT.